This is a list of T cell receptor beta chains from one sample in a study of cytomegalovirus exposure and HLA in healthy donors. The data were produced by immunoSEQ multiplex PCR, yet TCRdb's version contains in-frame clones alone and is incomplete. In the table there are about 190,000 clones, approximately 75% of which are singletons. The specimen sequenced was PBMCs. The receptors come from a man aged 25 to 40 in good health and CMV-seropositive. CDR3s include the opening cysteine and the closing phenylalanine or tryptophan. A D gene is named only where the DNA matches it firmly. Not every row has a clone size; where given, it reads once, few, many or a size class.

NA,TRBJ2-7,NA,TRBV6-1,CASRQGHIYEQYF,TGTGCCAGCAGGCAGGGACATATCTACGAGCAGTACTTC
TRBD2,TRBJ2-2,NA,TRBV5-6,CASSAPRDYLTGELFF,TGTGCCAGCAGCGCACCCCGGGACTACCTCACCGGGGAGCTGTTTTTT
NA,TRBJ2-2,few,TRBV19,CASSPLVSANTGELFF,TGTGCCAGTAGTCCTTTAGTCTCCGCGAACACCGGGGAGCTGTTTTTT
NA,TRBJ2-7,few,TRBV29-1,CSVETDSSYEQYF,TGCAGCGTTGAGACAGATTCCTCCTACGAGCAGTACTTC
NA,TRBJ2-5,NA,TRBV7-6,CASSLMSGPQETQYF,TGTGCCAGCAGCTTAATGAGCGGGCCCCAAGAGACCCAGTACTTC
TRBD2,TRBJ2-3,few,TRBV9,CASSVDGTSLGTQYF,TGTGCCAGCAGCGTAGATGGGACTAGCCTCGGTACGCAGTATTTT
NA,TRBJ1-5,NA,TRBV4-2,CASSQVGRAESQPQHF,TGTGCCAGCAGCCAAGTCGGCAGGGCGGAATCGCAGCCCCAGCATTTT
TRBD2,TRBJ2-1,NA,TRBV27,CASSFFLAGGPNEQFF,TGTGCCAGCAGTTTCTTCCTAGCGGGGGGTCCCAATGAGCAGTTCTTC
NA,TRBJ1-3,NA,TRBV6-1,CASSEGRPRGNTIYF,TGTGCCAGCAGTGAAGGGCGACCGAGGGGAAACACCATATATTTT
NA,TRBJ1-4,NA,TRBV28,CASSPHLPAGNNEKLFF,TGTGCCAGCAGTCCCCACTTACCCGCGGGGAACAATGAAAAACTGTTTTTT
TRBD2,TRBJ2-5,NA,TRBV6-5,CASSIAGQETQYF,TGTGCCAGCAGTATAGCGGGACAAGAGACCCAGTACTTC
NA,TRBJ1-4,NA,TRBV9,CASSVDPRATNEKLFF,TGTGCCAGCAGCGTAGACCCACGGGCAACTAATGAAAAACTGTTTTTT
TRBD2,TRBJ2-7,NA,TRBV4-3,CASSQGAGAYEQYF,TGCGCCAGCAGCCAAGGGGCGGGAGCCTACGAGCAGTACTTC
NA,TRBJ1-1,NA,TRBV2,CACPPDWGLYTEAFF,TGTGCCTGTCCGCCTGACTGGGGCCTCTACACTGAAGCTTTCTTT
TRBD1,TRBJ1-2,NA,TRBV18,CASSPQDRQGYTF,TGTGCCAGCTCACCGCAGGACAGGCAGGGCTACACCTTC
NA,TRBJ2-7,NA,TRBV7-3,CASSFSGGSYEQYF,TGTGCCAGCAGCTTTTCGGGTGGCTCCTACGAGCAGTACTTC
TRBD1,TRBJ2-3,NA,TRBV2,CASSGQGDTQYF,TGTGCCAGCAGCGGACAGGGGGATACGCAGTATTTT
NA,TRBJ1-4,NA,TRBV5-1,CASRGGRRGNEKLFF,TGCGCCAGCAGGGGGGGGCGCAGGGGTAATGAAAAACTGTTTTTT